Listed below are T cell receptor beta chains from one sample, sequenced in a study of OX40 agonist ivuxolimab in advanced cancers. Profiled with immunoSEQ multiplex PCR; TCRdb holds only in-frame clones, not every one. The sample lists 55,000 to 80,000 clones; about 90% were seen once. Sequenced here: CD4+ or CD8+ T cells sorted from blood, sampled in a trial of the OX40 agonist ivuxolimab. All receptors derive from an adult with an advanced solid tumor such as melanoma, head and neck, liver or kidney cancer. Each CDR3 is given with its conserved first and last residue. Fields, in order: CDR3 DNA, CDR3 protein, clone size, D gene, J gene, V gene. D genes are given only for firm matches. Part of the rows lack a size; the others show once, few, many or a class for expanded clones.

TGTGCCAGCAGCCAAGATTGGGGGACAGGCGCCTACGAGCAGTACTTC CASSQDWGTGAYEQYF . TRBD1 TRBJ2-7 TRBV4-2
TGCGCCAGCAGCCAAGGGGCAGGGGGATCACCCCTCCACTTT CASSQGAGGSPLHF . TRBD1 TRBJ1-6 TRBV4-1
TGTGCCAGCAGTTGGGGTGCGGGGGTTATTTCCAATGAGCAGTTCTTC CASSWGAGVISNEQFF . TRBD2 TRBJ2-1 TRBV28
TGTGCCACCTCCGGGACAGGGGGCGCCGGCTACACCTTC CATSGTGGAGYTF . TRBD1 TRBJ1-2 TRBV6-4
TGTGCCAGCAGCTTTAGGCTAGCGGCCGGGGAGCAGTTCTTC CASSFRLAAGEQFF . TRBD2 TRBJ2-1 TRBV5-4
TGTGCCAGCAGAAGCTACAATGAGCAGTTCTTC CASRSYNEQFF . . TRBJ2-1 TRBV11-2
TGTGCCAGCAGCCCTGGGACTAGCGGAAACTCCTACGAGCAGTACTTC CASSPGTSGNSYEQYF . TRBD2 TRBJ2-7 TRBV5-4
TGTGCCAGCAGTGACGGGCAGAGGGACACTGAAGCTTTCTTT CASSDGQRDTEAFF . . TRBJ1-1 TRBV2
TGTGCCAGCAGCCTCCAGGGTAGCGGGGTCTCCTACAATGAGCAGTTCTTC CASSLQGSGVSYNEQFF . TRBD2 TRBJ2-1 TRBV4-2
TGCAGCGTTGAGGGGGAGGTTAACTATGGCTACACCTTC CSVEGEVNYGYTF . . TRBJ1-2 TRBV29-1
TGTGCCAGCAGCCCCCTCCCCATGGGGGACAGGGATTACAATGAGCAGTTCTTC CASSPLPMGDRDYNEQFF once TRBD1 TRBJ2-1 TRBV7-3
TGTGCCAGCAGTTTATCGCCGGTAGGGGGTTGGGACAATGAGCAGTTCTTC CASSLSPVGGWDNEQFF . . TRBJ2-1 TRBV27
TGTGCCAGCACCGGACAGTTAGATACGCAGTATTTT CASTGQLDTQYF . . TRBJ2-3 TRBV2
TGTGCCAGCAGCTTAGACGCTAGCGGGAGAGAGACCCAGTACTTC CASSLDASGRETQYF once TRBD2 TRBJ2-5 TRBV7-2
TGTGCCAGCAACCGCCGGGACAGGGACTACGAGCAGTACTTC CASNRRDRDYEQYF . TRBD1 TRBJ2-7 TRBV5-4
TGTGCCAGCAGTGGGTCCATGGGAGAGACCCAGTACTTC CASSGSMGETQYF . . TRBJ2-5 TRBV2
TGTGCCAGCAGCACCGGGGGCTCTGGGGAGCTGTTTTTT CASSTGGSGELFF . . TRBJ2-2 TRBV7-3
TGTGCCAGCAGCTTGGGGTTGGGGGGATCGTACACTGAAGCTTTCTTT CASSLGLGGSYTEAFF few . TRBJ1-1 TRBV5-5
TGCGCCAGCAGCCCCCTTACTAGGGGTAACGGCGAGACCCAGTACTTC CASSPLTRGNGETQYF . . TRBJ2-5 TRBV5-1
TGTGCCACCGAAGTTGGCGGGAGGGACACAGATACGCAGTATTTT CATEVGGRDTDTQYF . TRBD2 TRBJ2-3 TRBV19
TGTGCCAGCAGTTTAAGTGGGGCCATGGACACCATATATTTT CASSLSGAMDTIYF . . TRBJ1-3 TRBV28
TGTGCCAGCTCACCGCGACCGGACAATGAGCAGTTCTTC CASSPRPDNEQFF . . TRBJ2-1 TRBV18
TGCGCCAGCAGCAATTTTGGGGCGCCCACCGGGGAGCTGTTTTTT CASSNFGAPTGELFF . . TRBJ2-2 TRBV10-1
TGTGCCAGCAGCTTGACGGACTTCGCTAACTATGGCTACACCTTC CASSLTDFANYGYTF . . TRBJ1-2 TRBV5-8